This entry features one T cell receptor (beta chain) sequence. Which antigen it targets is not known. There are no base qualities to consult, and no much larger clone falls within one base. The immunoSEQ Assay, a bias-controlled multiplex PCR, was used to amplify TCRbeta CDR3 regions from genomic DNA. For the original study's pipeline: Within the assay, amplification of reference gene primers was used to estimate how many nucleated cells each sample contained. To quantify the absolute abundance of each unique TCRbeta CDR3 rearrangement, sequence reads were collapsed and filtered. For each sample, productive Simpson clonality was calculated by taking the square root of Simpson's diversity index across productive rearrangements. In its TCRdb copy, this immuneACCESS table keeps in-frame sequences only and misses some clones. Where compared with another copy, unresolved V genes explain less than half of these, and the others have no known cause. The DNA gave D and trimming, while V, J and clone size come from that table. The sample includes 200,000 to 250,000 clones, with approximately 81% observed a single time. The ten largest clones add up to more than 9% of the sample.

The sample belongs to a study of blood T cell repertoires in COVID-19 (dated by TCRdb to 2018 to 2021). Study-level background: The collaborator samples originated in the United States, Italy and Spain and spanned the acute and convalescent phases of COVID-19. The dataset comprised deeply sampled blood TCRbeta repertoires from subjects exposed to, actively infected with, or recovered from COVID-19. The samples were drawn from the first 160 participants of the ongoing ImmuneRACE study and from over 950 subjects provided by 6 global collaborators. The prospective study material was composed of cDNA or gDNA derived from T cells, B-cell-depleted T cells, or PBMCs. The sample metadata nearly always contained a de-identified subject ID, COVID-19 status, age in years and sex. Where HLA class I and class II types were available, the types were taken from metadata supplied by the sample provider, not from assay-based typing. The repertoires were made available in a free public database intended to serve as a resource for research on the immune response to SARS-CoV-2.

The CDR3, from cysteine to phenylalanine, totals 15 residues. Left in the record is the CDR3 DNA by itself, 45 bases read in frame from the first base. The germline V gene specifies MNHNS as CDR1 and SASEGT as CDR2. The junction shows trimming of 2 bases on V and 6 bases on J, plus 17 bases between the germline ends. General findings and caveats noted by the study authors: How much clinical and demographic metadata was included differed by source and by participant, and the metadata was provided uncurated.

Collaborating institutions collected whole blood in K2EDTA tubes following their own protocols. For TCRbeta analysis, collaborators shipped samples in one of three forms: frozen whole blood, isolated PBMCs, or DNA extracted from either of those sample types. The chain links TRBV6-1 with TRBJ2-7, with TRBD1 tentatively as D gene (6 bases match). The sequencing sample was made of peripheral blood. This clonotype originated in an elderly woman with acute or convalescent COVID-19. The CDR3 in this case is CASSETGTIGGEQYF. The bases are TGTGCCAGCAGTGAAACAGGGACCATTGGTGGCGAGCAGTACTTC.